Here is one TCR beta chain with its context. The data originate from a study of cytomegalovirus exposure and HLA in healthy donors. The CDR3 contains 16 residues. V was pared by 0 bases and J by 0 bases, with 12 bases between. With 60 Vbeta and 13 Jbeta primers, the PCR was carried out. The protocol was immunoSEQ multiplex PCR, while the TCRdb copy is restricted to in-frame clones and leaves out a portion. The data contain some 90,000 clones, about 66% of them seen just once; the ten biggest clones take up 5.5% to 6.5%. This TCR came from a boy younger than 18 in good health and CMV-seropositive. The sequenced sample was PBMCs. The chain recombines TRBV5-3 with TRBJ1-2; unclear D gene. TRBV5-3 carries the ORF label, with uncertain function. Written as DNA, the CDR3 is TGTGCCAGAAGCTTGGTTGAGGTAGGAGCTAACTATGGCTACACCTTC. Translating it yields CARSLVEVGANYGYTF.